This T cell receptor beta chain was captured in a study of cytomegalovirus exposure and HLA in healthy donors. The CDR3 covers 15 residues. CDR1 and CDR2 (germline): MNHEY, SVGAGI. Trimming removed 5 bases from V and 6 bases from J; junction bases left unmatched: 9. Findings and limits, study-wide: For TCR beta chains, V- and J-gene trimming was later linked to a missense DCLRE1C variant.

A note on this clone: The antigen is unknown.

Primers for the PCR totalled 60 Vbeta and 13 Jbeta. The protocol was immunoSEQ multiplex PCR, while the TCRdb copy is restricted to in-frame clones and leaves out a portion. The sample contains more than 100,000 clones, roughly 80% of which appear only once. What was sequenced was PBMCs. The rearrangement joins TRBV6-5 to TRBJ1-5, with TRBD1 matching over 8 bases. This receptor was obtained from a man aged 55 to 69 in good health and CMV-seropositive. Here the CDR3 DNA reads TGTGCCAGCAGTCCCGGGGTCAGGGGGCTTCAGCCCCAGCATTTT. Its protein is CASSPGVRGLQPQHF.